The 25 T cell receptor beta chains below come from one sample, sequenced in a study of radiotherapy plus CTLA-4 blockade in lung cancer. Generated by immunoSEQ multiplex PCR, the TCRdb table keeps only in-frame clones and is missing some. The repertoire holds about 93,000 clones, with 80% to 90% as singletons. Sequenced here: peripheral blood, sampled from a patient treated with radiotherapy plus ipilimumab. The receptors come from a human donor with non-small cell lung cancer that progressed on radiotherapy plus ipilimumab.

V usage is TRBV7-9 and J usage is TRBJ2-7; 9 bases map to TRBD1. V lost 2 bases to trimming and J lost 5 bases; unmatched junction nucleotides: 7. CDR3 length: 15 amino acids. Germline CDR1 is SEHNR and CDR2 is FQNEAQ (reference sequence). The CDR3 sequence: CASSLWTGVVHEQYF. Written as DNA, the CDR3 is TGTGCCAGCAGCTTATGGACAGGGGTAGTCCACGAGCAGTACTTC.

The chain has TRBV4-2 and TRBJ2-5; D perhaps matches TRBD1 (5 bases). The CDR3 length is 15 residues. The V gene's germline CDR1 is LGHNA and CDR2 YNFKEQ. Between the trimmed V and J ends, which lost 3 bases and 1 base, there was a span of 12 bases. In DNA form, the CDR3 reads TGTGCCAGCAGCCAGCCACTTGGGGCCCAAGAGACCCAGTACTTC. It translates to CASSQPLGAQETQYF.

This chain's CDR3 is CASAAVQRVKLFF. In nucleotides, the CDR3 is TGTGCCAGCGCCGCGGTTCAACGTGTAAAACTGTTTTTT. The chain combines TRBV6-5 with TRBJ1-4; D is unclear. Germline CDR1 reads MNHEY; CDR2 reads SVGAGI. V was clipped by 8 bases and J by 10 bases, with 17 bases between them. The CDR3 consists of 13 residues.

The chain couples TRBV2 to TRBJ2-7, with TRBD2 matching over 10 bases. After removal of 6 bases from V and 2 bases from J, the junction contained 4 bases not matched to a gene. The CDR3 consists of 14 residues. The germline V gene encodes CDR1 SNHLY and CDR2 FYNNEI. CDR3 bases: TGTGCCAGCAGGACAGGACTAGCGGCCTACGAGCAGTACTTC. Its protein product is CASRTGLAAYEQYF.

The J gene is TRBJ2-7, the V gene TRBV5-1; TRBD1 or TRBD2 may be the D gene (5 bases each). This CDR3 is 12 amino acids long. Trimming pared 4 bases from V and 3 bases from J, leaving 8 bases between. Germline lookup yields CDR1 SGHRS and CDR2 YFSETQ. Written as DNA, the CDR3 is TGCGCCAGCAGCCGGGACGGCTACGAGCAGTACTTC. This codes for CASSRDGYEQYF.

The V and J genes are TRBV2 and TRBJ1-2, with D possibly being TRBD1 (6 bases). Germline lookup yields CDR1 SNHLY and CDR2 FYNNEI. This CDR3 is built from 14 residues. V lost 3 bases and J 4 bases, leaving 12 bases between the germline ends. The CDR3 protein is CASSDGGPIYGYTF. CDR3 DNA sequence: TGTGCCAGCAGTGATGGGGGGCCGATCTATGGCTACACCTTC.

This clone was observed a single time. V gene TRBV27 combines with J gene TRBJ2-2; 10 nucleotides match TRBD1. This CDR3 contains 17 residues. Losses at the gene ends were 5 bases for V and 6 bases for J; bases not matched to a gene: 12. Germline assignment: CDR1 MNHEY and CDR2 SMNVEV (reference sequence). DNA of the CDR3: TGTGCCAGCAGTGGGGTTGCAGGGACAGGGGAGGCCGGGGAGCTGTTTTTT. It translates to CASSGVAGTGEAGELFF.

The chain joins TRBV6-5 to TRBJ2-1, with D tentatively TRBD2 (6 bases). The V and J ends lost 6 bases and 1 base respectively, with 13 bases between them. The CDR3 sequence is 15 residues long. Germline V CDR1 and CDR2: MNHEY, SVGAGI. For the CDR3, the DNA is TGTGCCAGCAGCTTGGGGGAGGAATCCTACAATGAGCAGTTCTTC. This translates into CASSLGEESYNEQFF.

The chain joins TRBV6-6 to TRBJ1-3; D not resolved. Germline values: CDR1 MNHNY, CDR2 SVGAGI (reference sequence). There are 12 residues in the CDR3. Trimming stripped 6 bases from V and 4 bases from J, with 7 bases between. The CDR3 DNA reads TGTGCCAGCAGAGGTTCAGGAAACACCATATATTTT. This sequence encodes CASRGSGNTIYF.

The CDR3 coding sequence is TGTGCCAGCAGCTGGGACAGGGGAGCAGATACGCAGTATTTT. This gives the protein CASSWDRGADTQYF. The J gene is TRBJ2-3, the V gene TRBV5-4; TRBD1 matches at 10 bases. Germline values: CDR1 SGHNT, CDR2 YYREEE (reference sequence). Trimming cost V 3 bases and J 4 bases; bases outside gene matches: 2. There are 14 residues in the CDR3.

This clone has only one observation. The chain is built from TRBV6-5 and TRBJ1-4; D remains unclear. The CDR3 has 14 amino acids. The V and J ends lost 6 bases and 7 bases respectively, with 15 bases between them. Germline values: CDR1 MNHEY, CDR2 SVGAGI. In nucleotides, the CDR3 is TGTGCCAGCAGCCCCGGGCGAGGAGGTGAAAAACTGTTTTTT. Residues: CASSPGRGGEKLFF.

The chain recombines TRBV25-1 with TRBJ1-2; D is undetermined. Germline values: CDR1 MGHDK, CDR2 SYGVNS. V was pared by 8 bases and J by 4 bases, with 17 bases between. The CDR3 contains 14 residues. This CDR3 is CASSTRTPGYGYTF. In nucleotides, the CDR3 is TGTGCCAGCTCCACACGGACCCCGGGCTATGGCTACACCTTC.

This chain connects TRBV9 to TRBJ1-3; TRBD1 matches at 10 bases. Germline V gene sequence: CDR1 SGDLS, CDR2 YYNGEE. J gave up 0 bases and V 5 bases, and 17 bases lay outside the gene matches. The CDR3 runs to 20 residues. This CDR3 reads CASSLGTGVISPGSGNTIYF. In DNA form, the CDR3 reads TGTGCCAGCAGTTTAGGGACAGGGGTTATCTCGCCTGGCTCTGGAAACACCATATATTTT.

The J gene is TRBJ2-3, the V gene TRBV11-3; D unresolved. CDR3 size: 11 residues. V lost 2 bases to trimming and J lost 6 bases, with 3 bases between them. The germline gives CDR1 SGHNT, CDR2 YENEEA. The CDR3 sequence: CASSLLDTQYF. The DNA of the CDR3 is TGTGCCAGCAGCTTATTGGATACGCAGTATTTT.

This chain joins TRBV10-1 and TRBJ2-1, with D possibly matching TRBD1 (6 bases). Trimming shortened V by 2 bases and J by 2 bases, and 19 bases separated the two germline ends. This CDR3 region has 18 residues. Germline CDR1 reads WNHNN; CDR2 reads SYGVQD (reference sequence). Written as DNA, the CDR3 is TGCGCCAGCAGTGAGACCGCTAGTGAAGGGGGAACCTACAATGAGCAGTTCTTC. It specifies CASSETASEGGTYNEQFF.

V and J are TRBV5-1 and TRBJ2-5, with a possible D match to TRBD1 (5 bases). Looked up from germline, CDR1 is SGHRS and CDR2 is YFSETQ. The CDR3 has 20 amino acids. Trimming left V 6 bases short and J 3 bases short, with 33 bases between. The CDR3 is CASNHASPTESFIFEETQYF. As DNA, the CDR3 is TGCGCCAGCAACCACGCCAGCCCGACAGAGTCCTTCATCTTCGAAGAGACCCAGTACTTC.

The CDR3 region has the DNA TGTGCCAGCAGTGAGGGCGGAGCGCATCAGACCCAGTACTTC. Its translation: CASSEGGAHQTQYF. V is TRBV2 and J is TRBJ2-5; D is unclear. The CDR3 is 14 amino acids. The germline gives CDR1 SNHLY, CDR2 FYNNEI. V was pared by 3 bases and J by 6 bases, with 14 bases between.

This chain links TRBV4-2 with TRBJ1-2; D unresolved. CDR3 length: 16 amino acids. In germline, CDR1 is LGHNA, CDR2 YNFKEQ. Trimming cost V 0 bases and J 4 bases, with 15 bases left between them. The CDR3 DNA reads TGTGCCAGCAGCCAAGATGGCCGGGTACTCGGCTATGGCTACACCTTC. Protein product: CASSQDGRVLGYGYTF.

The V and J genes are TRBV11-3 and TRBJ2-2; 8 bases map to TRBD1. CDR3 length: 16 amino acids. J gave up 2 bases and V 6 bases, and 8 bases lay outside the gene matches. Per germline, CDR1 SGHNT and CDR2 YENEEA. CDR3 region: CASSSSGTGNTGELFF. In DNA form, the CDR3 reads TGTGCCAGCAGTTCTTCCGGGACAGGCAACACCGGGGAGCTGTTTTTT.

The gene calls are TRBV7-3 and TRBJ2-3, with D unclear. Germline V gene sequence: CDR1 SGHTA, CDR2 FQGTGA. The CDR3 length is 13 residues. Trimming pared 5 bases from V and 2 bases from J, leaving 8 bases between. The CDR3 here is CASSQGFTDTQYF. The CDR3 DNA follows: TGTGCCAGCAGCCAAGGTTTCACAGATACGCAGTATTTT.

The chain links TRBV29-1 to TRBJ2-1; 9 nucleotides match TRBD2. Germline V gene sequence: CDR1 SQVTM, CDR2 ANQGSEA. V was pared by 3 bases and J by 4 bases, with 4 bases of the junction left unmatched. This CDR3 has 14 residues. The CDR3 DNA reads TGCAGCGTTGACCCTAGCGGGAAGTACAATGAGCAGTTCTTC. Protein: CSVDPSGKYNEQFF.

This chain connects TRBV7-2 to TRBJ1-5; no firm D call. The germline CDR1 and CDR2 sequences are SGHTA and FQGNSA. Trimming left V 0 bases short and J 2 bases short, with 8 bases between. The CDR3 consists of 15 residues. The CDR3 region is CASSLAGDGNQPQHF. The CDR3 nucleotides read TGTGCCAGCAGCTTAGCCGGGGATGGCAATCAGCCCCAGCATTTT.

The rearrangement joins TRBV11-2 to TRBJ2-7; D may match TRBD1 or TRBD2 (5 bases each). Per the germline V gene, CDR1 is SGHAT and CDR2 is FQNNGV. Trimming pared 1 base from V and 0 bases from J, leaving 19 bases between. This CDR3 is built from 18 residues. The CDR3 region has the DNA TGTGCCAGCAGCTTAGCCTCTGTGGGGTCGGGACGCTCCTACGAGCAGTACTTC. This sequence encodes CASSLASVGSGRSYEQYF. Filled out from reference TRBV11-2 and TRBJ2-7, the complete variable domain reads EAGVAQSPRYKIIEKRQSVAFWCNPISGHATLYWYQQILGQGPKLLIQFQNNGVVDDSQLPKDRFSAERLKGVDSTLKIQPAKLEDSAVYLCASSLASVGSGRSYEQYFGPGTRLTVT.

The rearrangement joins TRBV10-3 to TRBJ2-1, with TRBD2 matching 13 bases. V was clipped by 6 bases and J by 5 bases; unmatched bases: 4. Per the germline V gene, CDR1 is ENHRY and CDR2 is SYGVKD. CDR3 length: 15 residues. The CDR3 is CAIRGTSGDDNEQFF. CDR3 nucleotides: TGTGCCATCAGAGGGACTAGCGGGGACGACAATGAGCAGTTCTTC.

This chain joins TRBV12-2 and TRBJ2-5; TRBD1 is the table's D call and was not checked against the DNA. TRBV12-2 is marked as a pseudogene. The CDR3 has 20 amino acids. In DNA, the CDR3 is TGTGCAAGTCGCTCCTGCTGCCTCCCCCCGACAGGGTTGGTGGCGGAGACCCAGTACTTC. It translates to CASRSCCLPPTGLVAETQYF.